The next 30 T cell receptor beta chains were all read from a single sample in a study of blood T cell repertoires in COVID-19. TCRdb's table, derived via immunoSEQ multiplex PCR, lists solely in-frame clones and lacks some. The sample includes under 200,000 clones, roughly four fifths of them seen just once. Sequencing input: peripheral blood. The receptors here all came from a human donor with acute or convalescent COVID-19. The donor label of this sample is uncertain.

This rearrangement joins TRBV2 to TRBJ1-2; D unresolved. CDR1 is SNHLY, CDR2 FYNNEI, per germline. CDR3 length equals 14 residues. Trimming removed 1 base at V and 4 bases at J, with 10 bases between. CDR3 in DNA: TGTGCCAGCAGTGAAGACCGGTCGGTCTATGGCTACACCTTC. Amino acid sequence: CASSEDRSVYGYTF.

The gene calls are TRBV7-8 and TRBJ2-3, with 9 bases identical to TRBD2. Germline assignment: CDR1 SGHVS and CDR2 FQNEAQ. The length of the CDR3 is 16 residues. With 2 bases clipped from V and 0 bases from J, the junction kept 3 bases outside the gene matches. This CDR3 is CASSLRLAASTDTQYF. CDR3 coding DNA: TGTGCCAGCAGCTTAAGACTAGCGGCTAGCACAGATACGCAGTATTTT.

The gene calls are TRBV10-1 and TRBJ2-5, with D unclear. CDR1 is WNHNN, CDR2 SYGVQD, per germline (reference sequence). The V end was cut by 2 bases, the J end by 1 base, with 5 bases between. The CDR3 has 13 amino acids. CDR3 protein: CASSEDTQETQYF. CDR3 sequence (DNA): TGCGCCAGCAGTGAGGACACCCAAGAGACCCAGTACTTC.

The chain has TRBV5-1 and TRBJ1-5; 9 bases fit TRBD1. Germline-derived CDR1 and CDR2 are SGHRS and YFSETQ. The CDR3 spans 15 residues. After removal of 4 bases from V and 3 bases from J, the junction contained 5 bases not matched to a gene. The CDR3 loop reads CASSQTGGANQPQHF. CDR3 nucleotide sequence: TGCGCCAGCAGCCAAACAGGGGGCGCCAATCAGCCCCAGCATTTT.

With respect to this clone: The same CDR3 also results from other DNA sequences found in this sample. The chain joins TRBV18 to TRBJ2-1, with TRBD2 matching over 7 bases. Per germline, CDR1 KGHSH and CDR2 LQKENI. The CDR3 length is 17 residues. Trimming at V came to 0 bases and at J to 2 bases, leaving 7 bases not matched to a gene. CDR3 DNA: TGTGCCAGCTCACCACCGAGTGGCGGGAGTACCTACAATGAGCAGTTCTTC. Its protein product is CASSPPSGGSTYNEQFF.

The V gene is TRBV7-2, the J gene TRBJ2-1; D gene ambiguous. This CDR3 is built from 16 residues. Germline assignment: CDR1 SGHTA and CDR2 FQGNSA. The ends were cut back, 1 base at V and 1 base at J, with 11 bases in the middle. The chain's CDR3 is CASSLGYGSSYNEQFF. The CDR3 DNA follows: TGTGCCAGCAGCTTAGGTTACGGGTCTTCCTACAATGAGCAGTTCTTC.

J is TRBJ2-3 and V is TRBV20-1, with TRBD2 matching 8 bases. Trimming took 3 bases from V and 1 from J; bases not matched to a gene: 9. CDR3 length: 16 residues. Germline V CDR1 and CDR2: DFQATT, SNEGSKA (reference sequence). CDR3 DNA sequence: TGCAGTGCTAGTACCCTACTAGCGGTGGGCACAGATACGCAGTATTTT. Its translation: CSASTLLAVGTDTQYF.

The chain carries TRBV18 and TRBJ2-7; 8 positions match TRBD1. The ends lost 6 bases at V and 4 bases at J; junction bases unmatched: 8. The CDR3 length is 14 residues. CDR1 is KGHSH, CDR2 LQKENI, per germline. The CDR3 nucleotides read TGTGCCAGCTCGGGGGACAGGCTCAAATACGAGCAGTACTTC. Translated: CASSGDRLKYEQYF.

This sequence joins TRBV5-1 and TRBJ2-4, with 7 bases identical to TRBD1. The CDR3 is 17 residues long. Germline CDR1 and CDR2: SGHRS and YFSETQ. With V trimmed by 4 bases and J by 7 bases, 17 bases remained unmatched. CDR3 protein: CASSLLTGRGENNIQYF. The CDR3 region has the DNA TGCGCCAGCAGCCTACTGACAGGGCGCGGCGAAAACAACATTCAGTACTTC.

The rearrangement joins TRBV3-1 (or the pseudogene TRBV3-2) to TRBJ1-2; 9 bases are shared with TRBD1. Germline CDR1 reads LGHDT; CDR2 reads YNNKEL (reference sequence). The CDR3 consists of 16 residues. The ends lost 1 base at V and 6 bases at J; junction bases unmatched: 9. For the CDR3, the DNA is TGTGCCAGCAGCCAAGGGGGTTTACAGGGGGCGGATGGCTACACCTTC. Its translation: CASSQGGLQGADGYTF.

This sequence joins TRBV19 and TRBJ1-3; 10 nucleotides agree with TRBD1. Trimming removed 7 bases from V and 2 bases from J; junction bases left unmatched: 8. The germline V gene encodes CDR1 LNHDA and CDR2 SQIVND (reference sequence). The CDR3 has 16 residues. CDR3 bases: TGTGCCAGTACCCTCGGGGGGACAGGGGCTGGAAACACCATATATTTT. It specifies CASTLGGTGAGNTIYF. Full variable domain (outside the CDR3, taken from reference TRBV19 and TRBJ1-3): DGGITQSPKYLFRKEGQNVTLSCEQNLNHDAMYWYRQDPGQGLRLIYYSQIVNDFQKGDIAEGYSVSREKKESFPLTVTSAQKNPTAFYLCASTLGGTGAGNTIYFGEGSWLTVV.

The chain couples TRBV29-1 to TRBJ2-3, with TRBD2 matching 9 bases. V shed 7 bases and J 4 bases; nucleotides not matched to a gene: 6. The germline gives CDR1 SQVTM, CDR2 ANQGSEA. The CDR3 runs to 13 residues. CDR3 nucleotides: TGCAGCGGGGGGACTAGCTGGCCAGATACGCAGTATTTT. Its translation: CSGGTSWPDTQYF.

The J gene is TRBJ1-1, the V gene TRBV15, with a weak D call TRBD1 (5 bases). Germline V gene data show CDR1 as LNHNV and CDR2 as YYDKDF (reference sequence). V shed 5 bases and J shed 11 bases, with 21 bases lying between them. The CDR3 loop spans 14 amino acids. The CDR3 DNA is TGTGCCACCAGCGGGGACGGACACTCCGGGGGGGCTTTCTTT. Translated, it gives CATSGDGHSGGAFF.

The chain recombines TRBV6-1 with TRBJ1-5, with no clear D. The CDR3 totals 13 residues. V was shortened by 0 bases and J by 11 bases, with 11 bases between the two germline ends. In germline, CDR1 is MNHNS, CDR2 SASEGT. The CDR3 DNA sequence: TGTGCCAGCAGTGAAGCTACCAGAGGAGCCCAGCATTTT. It yields the protein CASSEATRGAQHF.

The rearrangement uses TRBV6-5 and TRBJ1-2; perhaps TRBD1 as D (5 bases). Germline V CDR1 and CDR2: MNHEY, SVGAGI. With 6 bases removed from V and 2 bases from J, the gap between germline ends came to 7 bases. CDR3 length equals 12 residues. CDR3 in amino acids: CASRDTNYGYTF. The CDR3 bases are TGTGCCAGCAGGGACACAAACTATGGCTACACCTTC.

On this clone itself: Other DNA variants within this sample encode the same CDR3. The chain recombines TRBV18 with TRBJ1-5; 8 bases fit TRBD1. This CDR3 has 14 residues. Germline assignment: CDR1 KGHSH and CDR2 LQKENI. The ends lost 3 bases at V and 4 bases at J; junction bases unmatched: 2. CDR3 amino acids: CASSPRQGNQPQHF. Here the CDR3 DNA reads TGTGCCAGCTCACCCCGACAGGGGAATCAGCCCCAGCATTTT.

The chain combines TRBV2 with TRBJ1-5; D is uncertain. Trimming cost V 7 bases and J 3 bases, with 10 bases left between them. CDR3 length: 13 residues. Germline V gene lookup returns CDR1 SNHLY and CDR2 FYNNEI. Written as DNA, the CDR3 is TGTGCCAGCATTCGGGAGATCAATCAGCCCCAGCATTTT. It specifies CASIREINQPQHF.

This clone has only one observation. The genes are TRBV30 and TRBJ1-3; 9 nucleotides match TRBD1. Germline loops: CDR1 GTSNPN, CDR2 SVGIG (reference sequence). After removal of 3 bases from V and 8 bases from J, the junction contained 11 bases not matched to a gene. The CDR3 length is 15 residues. Here the CDR3 DNA reads TGTGCCTGGAGAGTAGAACAGGGGGCGGCGGACACCATATATTTT. It yields the protein CAWRVEQGAADTIYF.

This chain links TRBV5-1 with TRBJ2-2; no firm D call. Trimming cost V 0 bases and J 1 base, with 4 bases left between them. Germline lookup yields CDR1 SGHRS and CDR2 YFSETQ. This CDR3 is built from 14 residues. CDR3: CASSLGGNTGELFF. The DNA for the CDR3 is TGCGCCAGCAGCTTGGGAGGGAACACCGGGGAGCTGTTTTTT.

The gene calls are TRBV2 and TRBJ2-7; TRBD1 agrees at 7 bases. This CDR3 comprises 15 residues. Germline CDR1 SNHLY, CDR2 FYNNEI. The junction had 9 bases not matched to a gene; V was cut back by 5 bases and J by 2 bases. The CDR3 region has the DNA TGTGCCAGCAGTCCGCAGTCAGGGGGAGCCTACGAGCAGTACTTC. Translating it yields CASSPQSGGAYEQYF. Combining the CDR3 with reference TRBV2 and TRBJ2-7 gives the whole variable domain EPEVTQTPSHQVTQMGQEVILRCVPISNHLYFYWYRQILGQKVEFLVSFYNNEISEKSEIFDDQFSVERPDGSNFTLKIRSTKLEDSAMYFCASSPQSGGAYEQYFGPGTRLTVT.

J is TRBJ2-1 and V is TRBV3-1 (or the pseudogene TRBV3-2); 9 nucleotides line up with TRBD1. Trimming cost V 5 bases and J 6 bases; bases outside gene matches: 8. Germline loops: CDR1 LGHDT, CDR2 YNNKEL (reference sequence). There are 15 residues in the CDR3. The CDR3 sequence is CASSSPGQGSNEQFF. CDR3 DNA: TGTGCCAGCAGCTCTCCGGGACAGGGTAGCAATGAGCAGTTCTTC.

The chain couples TRBV30 to TRBJ2-2; D is unresolved. V shed 4 bases and J shed 4 bases, with 7 bases lying between them. This CDR3 has 12 amino acids. Germline CDR1 GTSNPN, CDR2 SVGIG (reference sequence). The CDR3 reads CAWTHSTGELFF. The CDR3 bases are TGTGCCTGGACCCATTCCACCGGGGAGCTGTTTTTT.

This chain uses TRBV5-4 with TRBJ2-5; a possible D gene is TRBD2 (5 bases). The CDR3 loop spans 14 amino acids. V dropped 4 bases and J dropped 3 bases, with 13 bases sitting between them. Germline loops: CDR1 SGHNT, CDR2 YYREEE (reference sequence). CDR3 amino acids: CASSQDYVKETQYF. DNA of the CDR3: TGTGCCAGCAGCCAAGACTACGTGAAAGAGACCCAGTACTTC.

The chain links TRBV5-4 to TRBJ1-2, with 10 positions matching TRBD1. V trimming: 0 bases; J trimming: 4 bases; junction bases outside the gene matches: 9. The CDR3 sequence is 17 residues long. The germline V gene has CDR1 SGHNT and CDR2 YYREEE (reference sequence). CDR3 nucleotide sequence: TGTGCCAGCAGCTTGGGACAGGGGGCGCGCTCCGGCTATGGCTACACCTTC. Translating it yields CASSLGQGARSGYGYTF. Looking up the rest from reference TRBV5-4 and TRBJ1-2 gives the full variable domain: ETGVTQSPTHLIKTRGQQVTLRCSSQSGHNTVSWYQQALGQGPQFIFQYYREEENGRGNFPPRFSGLQFPNYSSELNVNALELDDSALYLCASSLGQGARSGYGYTFGSGTRLTVV.

This clone was recorded a few times. The V and J genes are TRBV2 and TRBJ2-1; the match to TRBD2 covers 11 bases. There are 15 residues in the CDR3. CDR1 is SNHLY and CDR2 is FYNNEI in the germline V gene. The V and J ends lost 8 bases and 4 bases, in that order; junction bases with no gene match: 7. CDR3 protein: CASGTSGGGYNEQFF. The CDR3 DNA reads as TGTGCCAGCGGGACTAGCGGCGGGGGGTACAATGAGCAGTTCTTC.

This chain joins TRBV5-1 and TRBJ2-5; 7 bases agree with TRBD1. This CDR3 region has 15 residues. With V trimmed by 3 bases and J by 5 bases, 10 bases remained unmatched. CDR1 and CDR2 from the germline V gene are SGHRS and YFSETQ. CDR3 amino acids: CASSWGQSLGETQYF. The CDR3 bases are TGCGCCAGCAGCTGGGGACAGAGTCTTGGGGAGACCCAGTACTTC.

J is TRBJ2-7 and V is TRBV30; 13 nucleotides align to TRBD2. The V and J ends lost 0 bases and 3 bases, in that order; junction bases with no gene match: 8. The germline gives CDR1 GTSNPN, CDR2 SVGIG (reference sequence). The CDR3 sequence is 17 residues long. The CDR3 loop is CAWSVRTSGSPVYEQYF. The CDR3 DNA is TGTGCCTGGAGTGTACGGACTAGCGGGAGTCCCGTCTACGAGCAGTACTTC.

This clone was observed once. This chain links TRBV5-1 with TRBJ1-1; D may be TRBD1 (5 bases). The CDR3 is 13 residues long. V was cut by 3 bases and J by 1 base, with 7 bases left in between. Looked up from germline, CDR1 is SGHRS and CDR2 is YFSETQ. The CDR3 loop is CASSSGQNTEAFF. The CDR3 nucleotides read TGCGCCAGCAGCTCCGGACAGAACACTGAAGCTTTCTTT.

The chain links TRBV14 to TRBJ2-7, with 11 bases identical to TRBD1. This CDR3 contains 14 residues. Germline V gene data show CDR1 as SGHDN and CDR2 as FVKESK. V lost 4 bases to trimming and J lost 7 bases; unmatched junction nucleotides: 6. DNA for the CDR3: TGTGCCAGCAGCCGGGACAGGGGGATTGCGGAGCAGTACTTC. Encoded protein: CASSRDRGIAEQYF.

The chain uses TRBV6-1 and TRBJ1-6; D is unresolved. The CDR3 has 15 amino acids. V shed 2 bases and J shed 2 bases, with 7 bases lying between them. In germline, CDR1 is MNHNS, CDR2 SASEGT. The CDR3: CASSERQAYNSPLHF. Here the CDR3 DNA reads TGTGCCAGCAGTGAAAGGCAGGCCTATAATTCACCCCTCCACTTT.